The clone carrying this T cell receptor beta chain was picked up many times. Its antigen is unidentified. Total RNA extraction produced at least 5 micrograms (per sample) for the study. Germline V gene lookup returns CDR1 LGHNA and CDR2 YSLEER. The CDR3 spans 15 residues. Trimming left V 0 bases short and J 6 bases short, with 14 bases between. This sample is drawn from a study of blood T cells in healthy people across ages. Study results and limitations: The lack of PBMC sorting stopped any conclusive naive versus antigen-experienced comparison. A roughly linear age-dependent decrease characterized TCR beta diversity per million T cells.

Primed by a sample-barcoded 5' primer and a J-beta primer mix, a second PCR proceeded for about 6 to 11 cycles. There were at least 3 million CDR3-containing paired-end reads obtained from each sample. Each CDR3 protein is one row after TCRdb ran MiXCR on the 5' RACE reads. The sample records around 870,000 distinct CDR3 sequences, about 28% being singletons. The TCR was taken from a woman over 75 in good health. Sample: blood. V and J are TRBV4-3 and TRBJ1-1; D gene ambiguous. CDR3 residues: CASSQESASFAEAFF. Here the CDR3 DNA reads TGCGCCAGCAGCCAAGAATCCGCAAGCTTCGCTGAAGCTTTCTTT.